This TCR beta chain derives from a study of T cells expressing NK-cell markers. Study overall: Sequencing of TCR beta repertoires drew on sorted CD3+CD56+NKG2C+, CD3+CD56+NKG2C- and CD3+CD56-NKG2C+ T cells.

TCRdb re-called the 5' RACE reads and gives one entry per CDR3 protein, without DNA. The sample includes around 15,000 distinct CDR3 sequences. A remark on this clonotype: What it binds is unknown.

The CDR3 loop spans 13 amino acids. Overall study results and limits: One observes that, in a handful of donors, these clonotypes were also the leading ones within the CD3+CD56-NKG2C+ fraction.

The sequence was collected from a man between 18 and 69 years old in good health. Material: blood T cells: a sorted CD56 or NKG2C T cell subset, CD4+ or CD8+ T cells, or bulk PBMC T cells (not recorded which). V is TRBV12-3 or TRBV12-4 and J is TRBJ1-1. The CDR3: CASSFTGKTEAFF.